Reported below is one T cell receptor (beta chain). The data derive from a study of glioma-infiltrating T cells after dendritic cell vaccination. J gave up 2 bases and V 2 bases, and 2 bases lay outside the gene matches. In germline, CDR1 is KGHSH, CDR2 LQKENI. This CDR3 spans 16 amino acids. The immunoSEQ assay amplified TCRB CDR3 from up to roughly 2 ug DNA. The protocol was immunoSEQ multiplex PCR, while the TCRdb copy is restricted to in-frame clones and leaves out a portion. This sample has approximately 84,000 clones; 85% to 90% occur once, and the top ten carry more than 15%. The rearrangement uses TRBV18 and TRBJ2-1; TRBD2 matches at 11 bases. The sample here was blood, taken before dendritic cell vaccination. The clonotype comes from a human donor with glioblastoma. As DNA, the CDR3 is TGTGCCAGCTCACCATCTAGCGGGGGGACCTACAATGAGCAGTTCTTC. This translates into CASSPSSGGTYNEQFF.